The TCR beta chain under discussion was sequenced for a study of blood T cell repertoires in COVID-19. Generated by immunoSEQ multiplex PCR, the TCRdb table keeps only in-frame clones and is missing some. Among a few hundred thousand clones, 88% were seen once, and the ten largest hold under 5%. V lost 6 bases and J 13 bases, leaving 24 bases between the germline ends. CDR1 MNHEY and CDR2 SVGEGT come from the germline V gene. The CDR3 sequence is 14 residues long. This clone was seen a single time. The receptor was isolated from a woman between 45 and 65 years old with active or convalescent COVID-19. The genes are TRBV6-2 or TRBV6-3 and TRBJ1-1, with D hard to call. The source material was peripheral blood. Here the CDR3 reads CASSPTRNPKLGFF. The CDR3 bases are TGTGCCAGCAGCCCTACGCGGAACCCTAAACTCGGTTTCTTT.